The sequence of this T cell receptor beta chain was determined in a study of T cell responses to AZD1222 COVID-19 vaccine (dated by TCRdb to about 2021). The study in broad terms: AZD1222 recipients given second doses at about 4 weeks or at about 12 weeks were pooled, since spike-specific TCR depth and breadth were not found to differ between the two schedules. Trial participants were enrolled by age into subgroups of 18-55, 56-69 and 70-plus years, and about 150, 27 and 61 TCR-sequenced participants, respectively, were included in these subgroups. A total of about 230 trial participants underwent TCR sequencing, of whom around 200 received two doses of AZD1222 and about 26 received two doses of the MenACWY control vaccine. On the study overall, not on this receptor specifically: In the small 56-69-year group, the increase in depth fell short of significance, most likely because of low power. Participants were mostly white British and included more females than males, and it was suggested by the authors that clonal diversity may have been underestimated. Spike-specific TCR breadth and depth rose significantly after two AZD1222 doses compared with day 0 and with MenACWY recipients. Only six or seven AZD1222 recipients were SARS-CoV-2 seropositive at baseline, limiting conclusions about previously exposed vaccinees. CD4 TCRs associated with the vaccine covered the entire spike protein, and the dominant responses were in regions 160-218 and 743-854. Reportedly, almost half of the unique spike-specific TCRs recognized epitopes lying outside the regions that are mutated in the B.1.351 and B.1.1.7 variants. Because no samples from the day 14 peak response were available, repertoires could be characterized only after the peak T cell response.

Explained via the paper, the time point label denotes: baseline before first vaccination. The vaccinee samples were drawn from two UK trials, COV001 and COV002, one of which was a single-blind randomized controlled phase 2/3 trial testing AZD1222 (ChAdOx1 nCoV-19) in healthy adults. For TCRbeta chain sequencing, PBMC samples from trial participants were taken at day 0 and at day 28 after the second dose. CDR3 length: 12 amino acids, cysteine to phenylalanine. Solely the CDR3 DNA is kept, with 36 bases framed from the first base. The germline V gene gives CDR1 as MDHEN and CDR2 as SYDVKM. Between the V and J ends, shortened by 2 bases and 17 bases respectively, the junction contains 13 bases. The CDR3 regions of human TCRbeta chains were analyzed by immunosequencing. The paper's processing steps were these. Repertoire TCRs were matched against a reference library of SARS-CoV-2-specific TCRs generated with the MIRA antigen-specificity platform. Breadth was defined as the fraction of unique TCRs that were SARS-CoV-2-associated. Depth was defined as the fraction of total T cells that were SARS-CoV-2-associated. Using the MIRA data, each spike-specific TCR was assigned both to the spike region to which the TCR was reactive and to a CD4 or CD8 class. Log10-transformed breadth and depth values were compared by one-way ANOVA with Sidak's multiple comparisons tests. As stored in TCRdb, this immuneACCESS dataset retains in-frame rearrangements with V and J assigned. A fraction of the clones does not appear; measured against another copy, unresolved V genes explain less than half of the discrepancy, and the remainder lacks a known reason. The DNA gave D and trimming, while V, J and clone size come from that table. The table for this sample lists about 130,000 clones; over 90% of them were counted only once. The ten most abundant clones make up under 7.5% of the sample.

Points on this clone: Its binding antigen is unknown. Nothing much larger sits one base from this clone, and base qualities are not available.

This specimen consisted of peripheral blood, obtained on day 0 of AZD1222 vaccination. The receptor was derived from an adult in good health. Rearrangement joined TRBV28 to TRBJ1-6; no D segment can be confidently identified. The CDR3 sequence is CASSLRRREVHF. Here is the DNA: TGTGCCAGCAGTTTACGCCGACGGGAAGTCCACTTT.